This record concerns one TCR beta chain sequence. This clone was counted a few times. Its specific antigen is unknown. No base quality information exists; no much larger clone differs at one position. The data were obtained in a study of shared clonotypes between healthy human individuals (dated by TCRdb to the early 2020s). A note on the overall study: The cohort comprised a couple of women and three men aged 18 to 49 years. Blood TCR repertoires of a handful of healthy adults were deeply sequenced to estimate repertoire size and the extent of clonotype sharing between individuals. Libraries were prepared and TCR repertoires were sequenced by different laboratories using diverse techniques, in order to increase sequencing depth and limit assay-specific biases. Between about 0.9 and 8.9 billion PBMCs per donor were obtained by leukapheresis. Study-level results and caveats: Based on pairwise subsampling, the degree of clonotype sharing among donors was expected to be affected by sequencing depth. Sampling was restricted to blood, and TCR repertoires in tissues likely differ from the TCR repertoires found in blood. Because the study included a small number of donors, the genetic and exposure-history diversity represented was limited.

Its CDR3 holds 16 amino acids, cysteine through phenylalanine. Only the CDR3 region is kept as DNA, spanning 48 bases read in frame from base 1. V loses 3 bases of germline sequence and J loses 3 bases, and the interval between the two ends is 18 bases. According to the germline V gene (reference sequence), CDR1 reads WNHNN and CDR2 reads SYGVQD. Using the deep immunoSEQ assay, multiplex PCR amplified TCR CDR3 regions from genomic DNA. Extracted genomic DNA from each cell subset was spread evenly across all wells of several immunoSEQ 96-well plates, with each plate serving as a replicate. For unsorted PBMC, each replicate PCR was loaded with approximately 330 ng genomic DNA, equivalent to 30,000 or so T cell genomes. Ten immunoSEQ deep assay plates were used to sequence the unsorted PBMC genomic DNA. The purified libraries were quantified using a Qubit 3.0 fluorometer, sized with a Bioanalyzer 2100, and then quantified again using the KAPA Library Quantification kit. Every immunoSEQ 96-well plate was sequenced on a separate single-read 150-cycle Illumina NextSeq 550 flow cell. As for the original processing: Because the immunoSEQ output held only junctional sequences and lacked quality scores, the filtering could not match the filtering applied to full-length reads. Sequences were annotated with PyIR, a Python wrapper for IgBLAST v1.9, and V/J genes and CDR3 were assigned using IMGT germline references. Reads were removed for weak V/J assignments (E-value above 1e-6), missing CDR3, stop codons, out-of-frame junctions, or ambiguous translated residues. V3J clonotypes were defined as sequences sharing an identical inferred V gene, J gene, and CDR3 amino acid sequence. The percentage overlap between two repertoires was calculated by dividing the number of shared unique clonotypes by the size of the smaller repertoire. RTK rarefaction, the Chao1 estimator, and Recon v2.1 estimates of unobserved clonotypes were used to assess repertoire richness. TCRdb re-hosts the immuneACCESS table, in-frame sequences only. Its copies lack some clones; in the studies checked, an unresolved V gene accounts for under half of them, and the cause for the rest is not known. V and J calls and clone size are as listed in that table; D and trimming were resolved from the DNA. This sample gives 450,000 to 600,000 clones in total; roughly 78% of them show up just once. The top ten hold 10% to 15% of the sample.

Donors were healthy HIV-negative adults with no recently reported acute infections or vaccinations. Only Caucasian adults living in Nashville, Tennessee, USA were represented among the donors. For unsorted samples, 80 million to 100 million PBMCs were counted, and genomic DNA was extracted using the QIAamp DNA Blood Mini kit. Blood was collected by leukapheresis, and PBMCs were isolated by Ficoll-Histopaque density gradient centrifugation and then cryopreserved in liquid nitrogen vapor phase. The V and J segments used are TRBV10-1 and TRBJ2-7, with a weak D call of TRBD2 (6 bases match). The source of this sequence is a woman aged 35 to 49 in good health. Some clones in this sample may be carry-over from other donors' samples. Sequenced input: PBMCs. In nucleotides, the sequence is TGCGCCAGCAGTGACCGGAGGGGCCAGGCGAGCTACGAGCAGTACTTC. Translated, it reads CASSDRRGQASYEQYF.